This TCR beta chain stems from a study of T-cell memory formation after mild COVID-19. Looking at the study overall: Clusters were largely donor specific. The study, taken as a whole, reports: Researchers could not confirm that second-wave clones peaking on day 37 targeted SARS-CoV-2. Memory sampled before infection contained some responding clones, suggesting cross-reactive memory joined. Day 15 to 85 contracting clones showed balanced CD4/CD8; later expanders leaned CD4+.

TCRdb called the 5' RACE reads again in MiXCR, with one record for every CDR3 protein. In the table there are roughly 130,000 distinct CDR3 sequences, about 15% of which are singletons. In its sample, this clonotype was seen a few times. The antigen is undetermined. The TCR sequence derives from an adult woman who had mild COVID-19 (a few samples of this study predate the infection). Cell type and time point are not known. Sequences were obtained from PBMCs or a T cell subset sorted from them (not recorded which).

The CDR3 loop is CASSPTTGNTIYF. Here the CDR3 DNA reads TGTGCCAGCAGTCCCACAACAGGAAACACCATATATTTT. V and J are TRBV12-3 or TRBV12-4 and TRBJ1-3; D ambiguous. The V gene lost 5 bases and the J gene lost 4 bases, with 9 bases spanning the gap. CDR3 size: 13 residues.